This T cell receptor beta chain is drawn from a study of blood T cell repertoires in COVID-19. Across the whole study: COVID-19 samples collected from the United States, Italy and Spain covered acute and convalescent phases. Sample material is recorded as cDNA or gDNA derived from T cells, B-cell-depleted T cells, or PBMCs.

Sequencing was performed with immunoSEQ multiplex PCR; in TCRdb, only in-frame clones are kept and a portion is missing. The repertoire holds about 240,000 clones, approximately 80% seen once, with roughly 8% in the top ten. CDR3 size: 14 residues. V lost 6 bases to trimming and J lost 5 bases; unmatched junction nucleotides: 7. Germline CDR1 is SEHNR and CDR2 is FQNEAQ (reference sequence). The clonotype was recovered from an elderly woman with COVID-19, enrolled during active disease. The chain couples TRBV7-9 to TRBJ1-1, with TRBD1 matching over 9 bases. The specimen sequenced was peripheral blood. CDR3 DNA: TGTGCCAGCAGGTCAACAGGGGGCTATACTGAAGCTTTCTTT. It codes for CASRSTGGYTEAFF.